The 27 T cell receptor beta chains presented below share a single source sample, sequenced in a study of T-cell memory formation after mild COVID-19. TCRdb used MiXCR to reprocess the 5' RACE reads, holding one entry per CDR3 protein. This table holds about 540,000 distinct CDR3 sequences, 20% found once. Sequencing was done on a sample of PBMCs or a T cell subset sorted from them (not recorded which). These receptors originate from an adult woman who had mild COVID-19 (a few samples of this study predate the infection). Cell type and time point are not known.

This chain uses TRBV4-3 with TRBJ2-7; TRBD1 matches 7 bases. With 0 bases clipped from V and 2 bases from J, the junction kept 4 bases outside the gene matches. The germline CDR1 and CDR2 sequences are LGHNA and YSLEER. There are 15 residues in the CDR3. The CDR3 here is CASSQDRQGAYEQYF. As DNA, the CDR3 is TGCGCCAGCAGCCAAGATCGGCAGGGGGCCTACGAGCAGTACTTC.

The genes are TRBV10-3 and TRBJ2-3, with TRBD2 matching over 9 bases. The V and J ends lost 3 bases and 3 bases, in that order; junction bases with no gene match: 7. CDR3 size: 16 residues. The germline gives CDR1 ENHRY, CDR2 SYGVKD. The CDR3 loop reads CAISDPGSGRTDTQYF. For the CDR3, the DNA is TGTGCCATCAGTGACCCTGGGAGCGGGAGGACAGATACGCAGTATTTT.

The chain joins TRBV7-7 to TRBJ2-2; 7 nucleotides agree with TRBD1. The CDR3 loop spans 18 amino acids. CDR1 and CDR2 (germline): SSHAT, FNYEAQ (reference sequence). J gave up 1 base and V 5 bases, and 13 bases lay outside the gene matches. The CDR3, as DNA: TGTGCCAGCAGCCCAACCTCCGGGACAGTGAAGAACACCGGGGAGCTGTTTTTT. Its translation is CASSPTSGTVKNTGELFF. Based on the CDR3 plus reference TRBV7-7 and TRBJ2-2, the full variable domain is GAGVSQSPRYKVTKRGQDVTLRCDPISSHATLYWYQQALGQGPEFLTYFNYEAQPDKSGLPSDRFSAERPEGSISTLTIQRTEQRDSAMYRCASSPTSGTVKNTGELFFGEGSRLTVL.

J is TRBJ2-7 and V is TRBV18; TRBD1 is a possible D gene (6 bases). This CDR3 has 15 amino acids. The ends were cut back, 1 base at V and 2 bases at J, with 12 bases in the middle. Germline V gene lookup returns CDR1 KGHSH and CDR2 LQKENI. CDR3 nucleotide sequence: TGTGCCAGCTCACCACGTTCACAGGGTACCTACGAGCAGTACTTC. Its translation: CASSPRSQGTYEQYF.

This clonotype has just a few counts. This chain uses TRBV7-9 with TRBJ1-2; 8 bases line up with TRBD1. The CDR3 loop spans 14 amino acids. CDR1 is SEHNR and CDR2 is FQNEAQ in the germline V gene (reference sequence). V gave up 5 bases and J gave up 6 bases; unmatched junction bases: 8. CDR3 bases: TGTGCCAGCAGCGTACAGGGGGGGCTGCATGGCTACACCTTC. Encoded protein: CASSVQGGLHGYTF.

This clonotype was seen more than once but under ten times. The chain uses TRBV29-1 and TRBJ2-3; 9 bases are shared with TRBD2. The CDR3 is 15 residues long. The germline V gene has CDR1 SQVTM and CDR2 ANQGSEA. V was clipped by 4 bases and J by 0 bases; unmatched bases: 5. For the CDR3, the DNA is TGCAGCGTTGGCGTAGCGGGGGTTAGCACAGATACGCAGTATTTT. This encodes CSVGVAGVSTDTQYF.

J is TRBJ2-7 and V is TRBV3-1; D assignment may be TRBD1 or TRBD2 (5 bases each). This CDR3 contains 13 residues. V dropped 8 bases and J dropped 4 bases, with 15 bases sitting between them. The germline CDR1 and CDR2 sequences are LGHDT and YNNKEL (reference sequence). CDR3 in amino acids: CASGQGDGYEQYF. CDR3 DNA: TGTGCCAGCGGGCAGGGAGACGGATACGAGCAGTACTTC.

This chain uses TRBV3-1 with TRBJ2-6; no reliable D call. The CDR3 covers 16 residues. Trimming took off 0 bases at V and 0 bases at J, with 6 bases between the two ends. Germline CDR1 is LGHDT and CDR2 is YNNKEL (reference sequence). The CDR3 DNA follows: TGTGCCAGCAGCCAAGAGGTGGGCTCTGGGGCCAACGTCCTGACTTTC. This sequence encodes CASSQEVGSGANVLTF.

The chain links TRBV11-2 to TRBJ2-2; either TRBD1 or TRBD2 may supply D (7 bases each). CDR3 length equals 18 residues. Germline V gives CDR1 SGHAT, CDR2 FQNNGV. The ends were cut back, 5 bases at V and 4 bases at J, with 23 bases in the middle. CDR3 amino acids: CASSHQGGPNRSTGELFF. As DNA, the CDR3 is TGTGCCAGCAGCCACCAGGGGGGGCCCAACCGGAGCACCGGGGAGCTGTTTTTT. Using reference TRBV11-2 and TRBJ2-2 for the parts outside the CDR3, the full variable domain is EAGVAQSPRYKIIEKRQSVAFWCNPISGHATLYWYQQILGQGPKLLIQFQNNGVVDDSQLPKDRFSAERLKGVDSTLKIQPAKLEDSAVYLCASSHQGGPNRSTGELFFGEGSRLTVL.

The sample holds a few counts of this clonotype. This chain joins TRBV10-3 and TRBJ1-1; 7 bases line up with TRBD1. V lost 4 bases, J lost 0 bases, and 14 bases stayed unmatched. This CDR3 region has 18 residues. Germline assignment: CDR1 ENHRY and CDR2 SYGVKD. The CDR3 reads CAISGVAYRGPMNTEAFF. For the CDR3, the DNA is TGTGCCATCAGTGGGGTGGCCTACAGGGGCCCCATGAACACTGAAGCTTTCTTT.

The V call is TRBV18, the J call TRBJ1-1, with TRBD1 identical over 9 bases. J gave up 4 bases and V 2 bases, and 8 bases lay outside the gene matches. The CDR3 is 16 amino acids. Per germline, CDR1 KGHSH and CDR2 LQKENI. CDR3 protein: CASSPITGGRSTEAFF. CDR3 nucleotide sequence: TGTGCCAGCTCACCAATAACAGGGGGCCGCAGCACTGAAGCTTTCTTT.

This clonotype was seen a few times. The chain combines TRBV2 with TRBJ2-3; 10 positions agree with TRBD2. The CDR3 has 16 residues. Germline loops: CDR1 SNHLY, CDR2 FYNNEI. Losses at the gene ends were 9 bases for V and 0 bases for J; bases not matched to a gene: 9. The CDR3 sequence: CASPYQRGGSTDTQYF. The CDR3 nucleotides read TGTGCCAGTCCATATCAGCGGGGGGGGAGCACAGATACGCAGTATTTT.

There are a few counts of this clonotype. The rearrangement joins TRBV20-1 to TRBJ1-1, with TRBD1 identical over 10 bases. The CDR3 has 14 amino acids. CDR1 and CDR2 (germline): DFQATT, SNEGSKA (reference sequence). The CDR3 spells CSNRDRGKNTEAFF. CDR3 sequence (DNA): TGCAGCAACCGGGACAGGGGAAAGAACACTGAAGCTTTCTTT.

This sequence joins TRBV29-1 and TRBJ2-7, with 7 bases lining up with TRBD1. The CDR3 contains 12 residues. V lost 5 bases to trimming and J lost 5 bases; unmatched junction nucleotides: 6. In germline, CDR1 is SQVTM, CDR2 ANQGSEA. In nucleotides, the CDR3 is TGCAGCGTTAGCACAGGGGTGGACGAGCAGTACTTC. It codes for CSVSTGVDEQYF.

The chain employs TRBV29-1 and TRBJ2-3; TRBD2 might be the D (5 bases). Looked up from germline, CDR1 is SQVTM and CDR2 is ANQGSEA. CDR3 length: 13 amino acids. V was shortened by 8 bases and J by 5 bases, with 17 bases between the two germline ends. This CDR3 reads CSSPGKIGDTQYF. The CDR3 nucleotides read TGCAGCTCTCCCGGGAAAATCGGAGATACGCAGTATTTT.

V usage is TRBV20-1 and J usage is TRBJ1-4; the D gene is possibly TRBD1 (5 bases). V lost 1 base to trimming and J lost 4 bases, with 10 bases between them. Germline values: CDR1 DFQATT, CDR2 SNEGSKA (reference sequence). This CDR3 is built from 14 residues. CDR3: CSARVRGYNEKLFF. The CDR3 bases are TGCAGTGCTAGAGTTAGGGGCTATAATGAAAAACTGTTTTTT.

V and J are TRBV10-3 and TRBJ1-1; TRBD1 matches at 7 bases. This CDR3 region has 15 residues. The V gene end was trimmed by 3 bases and the J gene end by 1 base; junction bases not matched to a gene: 5. Per germline, CDR1 ENHRY and CDR2 SYGVKD. CDR3 sequence reads: CAISDRGAANTEAFF. CDR3 nucleotides: TGTGCCATCAGTGACAGGGGGGCCGCGAACACTGAAGCTTTCTTT.

In its sample, this clonotype was seen a few times. V usage is TRBV5-1 and J usage is TRBJ2-1; 8 bases agree with TRBD1. CDR1 is SGHRS and CDR2 is YFSETQ in the germline V gene. The V gene end was trimmed by 0 bases and the J gene end by 4 bases; junction bases not matched to a gene: 9. The CDR3 loop spans 17 amino acids. The CDR3 sequence: CASSLDAGTGIYNEQFF. CDR3 bases: TGCGCCAGCAGCTTGGATGCCGGGACAGGAATTTACAATGAGCAGTTCTTC.

A few counts support this clonotype. This chain connects TRBV29-1 to TRBJ2-7; 8 nucleotides align to TRBD1. This CDR3 region has 13 residues. Unmatched junction bases numbered 10, after V lost 7 bases and J lost 5 bases. Germline V gives CDR1 SQVTM, CDR2 ANQGSEA. This chain's CDR3 is CSACRTGFNEQYF. The CDR3 DNA reads as TGCAGCGCCTGTCGGACAGGGTTCAACGAGCAGTACTTC.

This clonotype has ten or more counts. The chain combines TRBV6-5 with TRBJ2-7, with a possible D match to TRBD1 (6 bases). There are 15 residues in the CDR3. Germline CDR1 MNHEY, CDR2 SVGAGI. Trimming shortened V by 6 bases and J by 0 bases, and 15 bases separated the two germline ends. Here the CDR3 reads CASRRGLDSSYEQYF. CDR3 nucleotides: TGTGCCAGCAGAAGGGGGTTGGACAGCTCCTACGAGCAGTACTTC.

In its sample, this clonotype was seen a few times. The chain employs TRBV27 and TRBJ2-1; D is perhaps TRBD2 (6 bases). Trimming removed 7 bases at V and 0 bases at J, with 10 bases between. The CDR3 has 14 residues. The germline V gene encodes CDR1 MNHEY and CDR2 SMNVEV (reference sequence). This chain's CDR3 is CASTGDFSYNEQFF. In nucleotides, the CDR3 is TGTGCCAGCACCGGGGACTTCTCCTACAATGAGCAGTTCTTC.

In this sample, this clonotype turned up a few times. This rearrangement joins TRBV2 to TRBJ2-5; 9 bases are shared with TRBD2. The CDR3 has 14 amino acids. V was clipped by 7 bases and J by 5 bases; unmatched bases: 8. Per germline, CDR1 SNHLY and CDR2 FYNNEI. Written as DNA, the CDR3 is TGTGCCAGCATACCCAGCGGGAGGTTCGAGACCCAGTACTTC. Its translation is CASIPSGRFETQYF.

This clonotype has just a few counts. The V and J genes are TRBV7-9 and TRBJ2-5; D possibly corresponds to TRBD1 (7 bases). Looked up from germline, CDR1 is SEHNR and CDR2 is FQNEAQ (reference sequence). Trimming removed 1 base from V and 5 bases from J, with 17 bases in between. This CDR3 is built from 16 residues. The CDR3 loop reads CASSLVWRGRMETQYF. CDR3 DNA sequence: TGTGCCAGCAGCTTAGTTTGGAGGGGGCGCATGGAGACCCAGTACTTC.

This clonotype was seen only a few times. The chain links TRBV7-2 to TRBJ2-7, with D hard to call. The ends were cut back, 3 bases at V and 0 bases at J, with 15 bases in the middle. Per the germline V gene, CDR1 is SGHTA and CDR2 is FQGNSA. The CDR3 runs to 16 residues. The CDR3 sequence is CASSLIRRSSSYEQYF. In nucleotides, the CDR3 is TGTGCCAGCAGCTTGATACGACGGTCTAGCTCCTACGAGCAGTACTTC. The entire variable domain, with the rest obtained from reference TRBV7-2 and TRBJ2-7, is as follows: GAGVSQSPSNKVTEKGKDVELRCDPISGHTALYWYRQSLGQGLEFLIYFQGNSAPDKSGLPSDRFSAERTGGSVSTLTIQRTQQEDSAVYLCASSLIRRSSSYEQYFGPGTRLTVT.

The chain recombines TRBV12-3 or TRBV12-4 with TRBJ2-2; D possibly corresponds to TRBD1 (5 bases). There are 15 residues in the CDR3. Trimming took off 7 bases at V and 4 bases at J, with 16 bases between the two ends. This CDR3 is CASTPYSQGTGELFF. CDR3 nucleotide sequence: TGTGCCAGCACCCCATACTCCCAGGGCACCGGGGAGCTGTTTTTT.

The sample holds a few counts of this clonotype. The gene calls are TRBV7-2 and TRBJ1-1, with no clear D. The CDR3 sequence is 14 residues long. Trimming took off 3 bases at V and 1 base at J, with 9 bases between the two ends. Germline CDR1 and CDR2: SGHTA and FQGNSA. CDR3 amino acids: CASSLTRKNTEAFF. CDR3 DNA sequence: TGTGCCAGCAGCTTGACCCGGAAGAACACTGAAGCTTTCTTT.

The genes are TRBV20-1 and TRBJ2-1; 7 nucleotides match TRBD2. Losses at the gene ends were 0 bases for V and 8 bases for J; bases not matched to a gene: 16. Germline CDR1 and CDR2: DFQATT and SNEGSKA (reference sequence). This CDR3 is built from 17 residues. CDR3 coding DNA: TGCAGTGCTAGAGACCTACCGCGCGGGAGTGTTGGTGATGAGCAGTTCTTC. Its protein is CSARDLPRGSVGDEQFF.